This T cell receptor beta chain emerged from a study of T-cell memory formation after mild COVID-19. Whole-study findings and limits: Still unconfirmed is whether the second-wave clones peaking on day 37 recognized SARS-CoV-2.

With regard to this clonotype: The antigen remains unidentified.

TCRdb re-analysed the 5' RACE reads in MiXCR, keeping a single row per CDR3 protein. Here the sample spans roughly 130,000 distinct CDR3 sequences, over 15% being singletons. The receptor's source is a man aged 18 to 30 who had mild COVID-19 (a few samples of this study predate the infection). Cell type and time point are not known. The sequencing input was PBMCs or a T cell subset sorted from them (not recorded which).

The CDR3 spells CASSVSEYGYTF. In nucleotides, the CDR3 is TGTGCCAGCAGTGTTTCTGAGTATGGCTACACCTTC. This sequence joins TRBV6-1 and TRBJ1-2; D remains unclear. The V and J ends lost 4 bases and 5 bases respectively, with 8 bases between them. This CDR3 is built from 12 residues. CDR1 and CDR2 (germline): MNHNS, SASEGT.